This section outlines one T cell receptor (beta chain) sequence together with its context. The antigen remains undetermined. The data originate from a study of T cells expressing NK-cell markers. Study background: From sorted CD3+CD56+NKG2C+, CD3+CD56+NKG2C- and CD3+CD56-NKG2C+ T cells came the TCR beta repertoires. Study results and caveats: Dominance of the CD3+CD56-NKG2C+ fraction by these clonotypes also held in a few donors. CD8+ T cells in over 5 donors included dominant NKG2C+ clonotypes at about 1.0-7.5%. Uncertainty persisted over the HCMV specificity of expanded NKG2C+ T cell clones.

Following a re-call of the 5' RACE reads, TCRdb has one entry per CDR3 protein and lacks DNA. This sample contains 300,000 to 450,000 distinct CDR3 sequences. The CDR3 consists of 17 residues. Germline CDR1 is MDHEN and CDR2 is SYDVKM. Sequenced material: blood T cells: a sorted CD56 or NKG2C T cell subset, CD4+ or CD8+ T cells, or bulk PBMC T cells (not recorded which). V and J are TRBV28 and TRBJ1-1; no DNA is available, so the TRBD1 call from TCRdb remains unchecked. The receptor comes from a man aged 18 to 69 in good health. The CDR3: CASTLFGWTGSVTEAFF.